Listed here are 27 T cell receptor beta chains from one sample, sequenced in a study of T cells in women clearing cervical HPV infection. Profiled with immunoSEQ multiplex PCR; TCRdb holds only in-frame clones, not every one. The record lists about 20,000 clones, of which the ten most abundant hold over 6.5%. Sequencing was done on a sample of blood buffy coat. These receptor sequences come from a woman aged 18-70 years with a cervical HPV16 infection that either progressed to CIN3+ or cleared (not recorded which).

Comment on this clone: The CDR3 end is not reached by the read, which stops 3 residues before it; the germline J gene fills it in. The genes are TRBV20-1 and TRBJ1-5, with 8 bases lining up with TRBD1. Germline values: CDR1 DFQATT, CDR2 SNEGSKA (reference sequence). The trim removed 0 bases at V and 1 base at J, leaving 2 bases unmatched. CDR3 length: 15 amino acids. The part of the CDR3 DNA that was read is TGCAGTGCTAGAGACAGGGGGCGCAGCAATCAGCCC. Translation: CSARDRGRSNQP. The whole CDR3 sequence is CSARDRGRSNQPQHF.

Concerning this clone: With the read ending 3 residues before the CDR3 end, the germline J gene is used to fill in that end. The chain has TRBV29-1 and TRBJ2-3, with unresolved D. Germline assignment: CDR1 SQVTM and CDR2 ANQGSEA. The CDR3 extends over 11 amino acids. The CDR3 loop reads CSVGVGETQYF. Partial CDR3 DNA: TGCAGCGTGGGCGTCGGAGAGACG.

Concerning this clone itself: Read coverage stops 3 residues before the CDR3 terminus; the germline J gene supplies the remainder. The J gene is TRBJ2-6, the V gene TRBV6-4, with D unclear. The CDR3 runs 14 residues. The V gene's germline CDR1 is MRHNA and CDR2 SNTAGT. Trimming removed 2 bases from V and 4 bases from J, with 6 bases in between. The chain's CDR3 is CASSDVSGANVLTF. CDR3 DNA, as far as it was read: TGTGCCAGCAGTGACGTCTCGGGGGCCAACGTC.

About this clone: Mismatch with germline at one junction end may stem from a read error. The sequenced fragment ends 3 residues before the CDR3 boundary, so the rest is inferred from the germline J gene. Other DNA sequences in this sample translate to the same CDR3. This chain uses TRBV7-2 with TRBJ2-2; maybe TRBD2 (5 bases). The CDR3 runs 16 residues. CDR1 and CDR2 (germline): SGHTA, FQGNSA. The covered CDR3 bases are TGTGCCAGCAGCGTAGCGATTAGCTCCTATAATTCGCCG. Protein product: CASSVAISSYNSP. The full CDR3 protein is CASSVAISSYNSPLFF.

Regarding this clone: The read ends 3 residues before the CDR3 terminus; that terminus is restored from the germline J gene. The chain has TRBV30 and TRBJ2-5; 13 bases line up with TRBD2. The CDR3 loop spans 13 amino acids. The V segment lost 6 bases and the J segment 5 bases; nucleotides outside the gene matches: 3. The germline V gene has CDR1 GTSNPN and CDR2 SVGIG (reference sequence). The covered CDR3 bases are TGTGCCTGCGGGACTAGCGGGACGGAGACC. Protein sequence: CACGTSGTET. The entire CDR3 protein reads CACGTSGTETQYF.

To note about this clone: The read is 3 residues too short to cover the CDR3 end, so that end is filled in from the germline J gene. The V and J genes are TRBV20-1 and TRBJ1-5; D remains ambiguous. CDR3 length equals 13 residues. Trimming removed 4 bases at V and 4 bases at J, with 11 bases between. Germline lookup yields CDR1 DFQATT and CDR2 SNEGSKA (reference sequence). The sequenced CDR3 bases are TGCAGTGCTACGCCCAGGAGGAATCAGCCC. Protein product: CSATPRRNQP. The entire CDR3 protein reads CSATPRRNQPQHF.

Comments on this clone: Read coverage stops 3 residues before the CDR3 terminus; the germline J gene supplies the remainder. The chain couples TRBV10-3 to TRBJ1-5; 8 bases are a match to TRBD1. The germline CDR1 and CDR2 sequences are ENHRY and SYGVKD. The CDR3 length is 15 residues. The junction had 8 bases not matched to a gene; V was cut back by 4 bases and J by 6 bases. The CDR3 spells CAISGAGGSSQPQHF. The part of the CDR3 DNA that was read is TGTGCCATCAGTGGGGCAGGGGGCTCCAGTCAGCCC.

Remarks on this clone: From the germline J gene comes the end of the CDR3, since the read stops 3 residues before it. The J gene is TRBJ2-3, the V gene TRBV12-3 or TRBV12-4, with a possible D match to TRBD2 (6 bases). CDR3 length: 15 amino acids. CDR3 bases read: TGTGCCAGCAGTTTGGGTAGCGGTAAAAAGGAGACG. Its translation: CASSLGSGKKET. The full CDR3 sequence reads CASSLGSGKKETQYF.

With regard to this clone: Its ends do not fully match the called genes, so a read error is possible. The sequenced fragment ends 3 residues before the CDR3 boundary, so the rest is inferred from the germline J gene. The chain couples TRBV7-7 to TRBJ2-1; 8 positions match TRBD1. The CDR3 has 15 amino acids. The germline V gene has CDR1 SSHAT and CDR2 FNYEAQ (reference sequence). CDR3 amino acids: CASSLDRDSYNEQFF. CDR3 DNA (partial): TGTGCTAGCAGCTTGGACAGGGACTCCTACAATGAG.

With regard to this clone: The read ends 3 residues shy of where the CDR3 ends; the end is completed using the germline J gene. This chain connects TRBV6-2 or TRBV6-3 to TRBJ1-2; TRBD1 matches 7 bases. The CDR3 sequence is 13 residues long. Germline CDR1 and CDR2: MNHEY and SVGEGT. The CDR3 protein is CASSVVQGNDYTF. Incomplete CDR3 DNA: TGTGCCAGCAGTGTAGTACAGGGGAATGAC.

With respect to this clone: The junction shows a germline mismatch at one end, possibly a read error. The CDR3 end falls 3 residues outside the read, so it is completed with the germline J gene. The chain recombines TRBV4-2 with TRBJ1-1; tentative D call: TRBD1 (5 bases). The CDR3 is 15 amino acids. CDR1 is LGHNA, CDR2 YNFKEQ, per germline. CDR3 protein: CASSQVGQGNTEAFF. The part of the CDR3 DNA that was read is TGCGCCAGCAGCCAAGTGGGGCAGGGGAACACTGAA.

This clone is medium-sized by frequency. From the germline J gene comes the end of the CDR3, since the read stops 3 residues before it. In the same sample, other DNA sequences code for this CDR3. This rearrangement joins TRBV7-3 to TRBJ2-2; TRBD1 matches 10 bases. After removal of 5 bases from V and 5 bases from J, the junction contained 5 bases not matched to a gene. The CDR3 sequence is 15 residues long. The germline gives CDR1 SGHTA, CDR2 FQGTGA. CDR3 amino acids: CASSGGTGETGELFF. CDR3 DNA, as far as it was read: TGTGCCAGCAGCGGAGGGACAGGGGAAACCGGGGAG. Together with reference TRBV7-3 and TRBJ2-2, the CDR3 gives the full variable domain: GAGVSQTPSNKVTEKGKYVELRCDPISGHTALYWYRQSLGQGPEFLIYFQGTGAADDSGLPNDRFFAVRPEGSVSTLKIQRTERGDSAVYLCASSGGTGETGELFFGEGSRLTVL.

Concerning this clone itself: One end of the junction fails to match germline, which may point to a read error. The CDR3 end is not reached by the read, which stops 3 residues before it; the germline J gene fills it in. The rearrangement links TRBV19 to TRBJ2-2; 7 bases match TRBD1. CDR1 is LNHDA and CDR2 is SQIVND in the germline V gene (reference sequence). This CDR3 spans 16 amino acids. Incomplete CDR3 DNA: TGTGCCAGTAGTAGTCGGGACAGCGCGAACATCGGGGAG. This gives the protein CASSSRDSANIGE. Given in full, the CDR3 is CASSSRDSANIGELFF.

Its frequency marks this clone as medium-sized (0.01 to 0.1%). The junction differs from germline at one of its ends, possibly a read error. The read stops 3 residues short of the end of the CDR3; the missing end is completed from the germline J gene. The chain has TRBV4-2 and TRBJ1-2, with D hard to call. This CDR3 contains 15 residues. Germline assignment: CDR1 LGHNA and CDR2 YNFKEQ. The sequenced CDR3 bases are TGCGCCAGCAGCCAAGACAAGGCTCCTAACTATGGC. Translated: CASSQDKAPNYG. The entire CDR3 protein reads CASSQDKAPNYGYTF.

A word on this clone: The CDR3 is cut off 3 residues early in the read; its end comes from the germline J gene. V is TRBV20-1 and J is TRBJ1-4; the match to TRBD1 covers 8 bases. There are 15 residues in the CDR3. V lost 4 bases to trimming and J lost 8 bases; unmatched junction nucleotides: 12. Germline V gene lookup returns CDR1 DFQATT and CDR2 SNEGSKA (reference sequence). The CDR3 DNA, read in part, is TGCAGTGCTAAGGGAACGGACAGGGAAGGAGAAAAA. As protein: CSAKGTDREGEK. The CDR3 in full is CSAKGTDREGEKLFF.

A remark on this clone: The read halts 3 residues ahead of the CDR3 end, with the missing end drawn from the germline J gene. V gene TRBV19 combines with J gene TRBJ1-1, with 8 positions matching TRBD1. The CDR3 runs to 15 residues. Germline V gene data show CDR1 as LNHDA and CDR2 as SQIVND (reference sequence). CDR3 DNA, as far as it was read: TGTGCCAGTAGCCTAGGGGGCAGGGGGCGGGAGACA. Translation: CASSLGGRGRET. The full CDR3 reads CASSLGGRGRETAFF. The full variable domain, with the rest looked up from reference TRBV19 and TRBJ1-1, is DGGITQSPKYLFRKEGQNVTLSCEQNLNHDAMYWYRQDPGQGLRLIYYSQIVNDFQKGDIAEGYSVSREKKESFPLTVTSAQKNPTAFYLCASSLGGRGRETAFFGQGTRLTVV.

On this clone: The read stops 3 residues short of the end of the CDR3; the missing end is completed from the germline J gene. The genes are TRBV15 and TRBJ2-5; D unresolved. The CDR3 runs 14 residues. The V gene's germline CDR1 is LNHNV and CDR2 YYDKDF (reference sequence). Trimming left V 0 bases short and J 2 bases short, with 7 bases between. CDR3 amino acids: CATSRDRIQETQYF. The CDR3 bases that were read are TGTGCCACCAGCAGAGATAGAATTCAAGAGACC. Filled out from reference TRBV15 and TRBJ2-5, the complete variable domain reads DAMVIQNPRYQVTQFGKPVTLSCSQTLNHNVMYWYQQKSSQAPKLLFHYYDKDFNNEADTPDNFQSRRPNTSFCFLDIRSPGLGDTAMYLCATSRDRIQETQYFGPGTRLLVL.

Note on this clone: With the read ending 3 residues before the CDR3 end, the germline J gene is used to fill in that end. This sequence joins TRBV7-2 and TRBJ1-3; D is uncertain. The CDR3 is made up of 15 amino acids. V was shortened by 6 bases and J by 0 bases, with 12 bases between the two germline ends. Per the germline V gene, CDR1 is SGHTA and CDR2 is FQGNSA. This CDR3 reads CASRPGLNSGNTIYF. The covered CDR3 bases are TGTGCCAGCAGGCCCGGACTGAACTCTGGAAACACC.

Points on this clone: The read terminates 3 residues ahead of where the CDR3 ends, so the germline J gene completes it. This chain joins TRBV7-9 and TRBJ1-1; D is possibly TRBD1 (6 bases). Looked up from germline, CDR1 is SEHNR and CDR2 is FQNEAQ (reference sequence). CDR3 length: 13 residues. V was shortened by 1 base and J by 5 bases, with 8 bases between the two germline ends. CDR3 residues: CASSLGGGTEAFF. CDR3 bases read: TGTGCCAGCAGCTTAGGAGGGGGAACTGAA.

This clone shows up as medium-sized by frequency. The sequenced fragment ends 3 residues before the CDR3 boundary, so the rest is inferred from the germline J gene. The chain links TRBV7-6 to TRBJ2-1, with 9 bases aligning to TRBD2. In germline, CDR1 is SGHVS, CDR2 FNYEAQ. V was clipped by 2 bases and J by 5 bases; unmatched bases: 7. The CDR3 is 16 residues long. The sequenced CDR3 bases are TGTGCCAGCAGCTTAAAGGGGGGACTAGCCCACAATGAG. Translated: CASSLKGGLAHNE. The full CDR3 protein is CASSLKGGLAHNEQFF.

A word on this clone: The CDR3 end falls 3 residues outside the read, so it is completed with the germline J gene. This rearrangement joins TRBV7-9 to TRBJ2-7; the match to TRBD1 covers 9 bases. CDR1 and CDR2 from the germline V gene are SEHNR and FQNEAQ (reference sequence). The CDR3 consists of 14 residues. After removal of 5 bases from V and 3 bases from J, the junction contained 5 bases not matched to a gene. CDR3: CASSAGTGIYEQYF. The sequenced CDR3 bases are TGTGCCAGCAGCGCCGGGACAGGGATCTACGAG.

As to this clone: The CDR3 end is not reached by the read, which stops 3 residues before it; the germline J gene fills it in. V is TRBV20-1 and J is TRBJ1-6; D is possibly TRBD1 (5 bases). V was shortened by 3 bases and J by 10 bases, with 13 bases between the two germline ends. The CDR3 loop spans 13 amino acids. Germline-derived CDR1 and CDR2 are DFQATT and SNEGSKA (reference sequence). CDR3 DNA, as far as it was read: TGCAGTGCTAGCGGGGGATCGGAGTCACCC. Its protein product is CSASGGSESP. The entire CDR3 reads CSASGGSESPLHF.

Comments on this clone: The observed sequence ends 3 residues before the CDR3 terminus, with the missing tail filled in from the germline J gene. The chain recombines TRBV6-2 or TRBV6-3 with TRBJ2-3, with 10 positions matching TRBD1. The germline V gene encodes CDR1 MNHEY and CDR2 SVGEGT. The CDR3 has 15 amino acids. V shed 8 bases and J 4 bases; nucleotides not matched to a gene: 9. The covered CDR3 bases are TGTGCCAGCGGGTGGGACAGGGGAGTTCCAGATACG. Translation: CASGWDRGVPDT. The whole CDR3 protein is CASGWDRGVPDTQYF.

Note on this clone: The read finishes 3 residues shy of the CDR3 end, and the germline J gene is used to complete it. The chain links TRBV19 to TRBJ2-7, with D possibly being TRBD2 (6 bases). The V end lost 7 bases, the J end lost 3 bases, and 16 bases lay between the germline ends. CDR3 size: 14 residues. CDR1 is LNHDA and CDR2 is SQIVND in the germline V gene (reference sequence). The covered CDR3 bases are TGTGCCAGTATAACGGGCGGGGCCCTCTACGAG. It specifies CASITGGALYE. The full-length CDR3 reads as CASITGGALYEQYF.

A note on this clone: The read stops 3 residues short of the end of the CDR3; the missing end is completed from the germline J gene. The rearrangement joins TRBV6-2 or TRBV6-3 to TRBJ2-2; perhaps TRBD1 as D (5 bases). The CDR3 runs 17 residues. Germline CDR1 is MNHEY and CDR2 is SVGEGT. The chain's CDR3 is CASSYPLSRSGANVLFF. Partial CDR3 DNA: TGTGCCAGCAGTTACCCCTTATCCCGTTCTGGGGCCAACGTG.

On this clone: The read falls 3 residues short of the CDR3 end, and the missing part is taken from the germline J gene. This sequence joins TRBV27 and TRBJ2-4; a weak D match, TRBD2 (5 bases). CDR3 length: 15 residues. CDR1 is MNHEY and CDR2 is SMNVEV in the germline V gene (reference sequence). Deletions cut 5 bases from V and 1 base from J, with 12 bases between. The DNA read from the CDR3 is TGTGCCAGCAGTAGGATACTAGGGGCCAAAAACATT. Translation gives CASSRILGAKNI. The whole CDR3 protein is CASSRILGAKNIQYF.

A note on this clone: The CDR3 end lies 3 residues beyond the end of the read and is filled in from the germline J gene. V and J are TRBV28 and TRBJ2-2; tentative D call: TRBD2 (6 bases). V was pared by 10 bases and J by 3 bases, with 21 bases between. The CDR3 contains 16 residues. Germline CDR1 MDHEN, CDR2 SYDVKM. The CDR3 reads CATKSPGDSYTGELFF. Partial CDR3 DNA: TGTGCCACCAAATCCCCCGGGGACTCTTACACCGGGGAG.